Listed below are T cell receptor beta chains from one sample, sequenced in a study of T cell repertoires in cytomegalovirus infection. These TCRs' antigens remain unknown. TCRdb reanalysed the reads using MiXCR and keeps one entry per CDR3 protein. The table includes some 590,000 distinct CDR3 sequences, around two fifths detected once. The sample here was cultured PBMCs, taken from culture after CMV antigen stimulation. The receptors come from a human donor in good health (CMV status not recorded). Some clones in this sample may be carry-over from other donors' samples. Both conserved end residues are part of each CDR3. Not every row has a clone size; where given, it reads once, few, many or a size class.

CDR3 | V | size | J
CASSGGRGPGNTIYF | TRBV12-3/TRBV12-4 | NA | TRBJ1-3
CASSYSGGQGPVGSNQPQHF | TRBV6-6 | NA | TRBJ1-5
CASSFIQGRVGYTF | TRBV4-1 | NA | TRBJ1-2
CASSRLGGGYTF | TRBV5-6 | few | TRBJ1-2
CASSPRTGLVQPQHF | TRBV19 | NA | TRBJ1-5
CASRSQPAADEQYF | TRBV6-5 | NA | TRBJ2-7
CASSLAIGTVNSPLHF | TRBV7-8 | many | TRBJ1-6
CASGRAGAGEQFF | TRBV6-2/TRBV6-3 | few | TRBJ2-1
CASSQPGQGNEKLFF | TRBV4-1 | NA | TRBJ1-4
CASSLSQTGEAFF | TRBV7-9 | NA | TRBJ1-1
CASSPGILGAKNIQYF | TRBV6-6 | NA | TRBJ2-4
CASSGQGGEKLFF | TRBV2 | few | TRBJ1-4
CASSPDSANSPLHF | TRBV11-2 | NA | TRBJ1-6
CASSVTGVNTGELFF | TRBV11-2 | NA | TRBJ2-2
CASRQESSTYEQYF | TRBV5-1 | NA | TRBJ2-7
CSVAAGGPYNEQFF | TRBV29-1 | NA | TRBJ2-1
CASSSGGVGTEAFF | TRBV7-9 | few | TRBJ1-1
CASSNFVSGELFF | TRBV6-2/TRBV6-3 | NA | TRBJ2-2
CSARGTSGGAYNEQFF | TRBV20-1 | once | TRBJ2-1
CASTDIRQRNEQFF | TRBV7-2 | few | TRBJ2-1
CASSEAGWSSYNEQFF | TRBV6-1 | NA | TRBJ2-1
CASSSLVNTGELFF | TRBV11-2 | NA | TRBJ2-2